This TCR beta chain was recovered during a study of T-cell memory formation after mild COVID-19 (dated by TCRdb to 2020 to 2022). Concerning the study at large: TCR sequence clusters from the two donors were largely donor specific. Two young, previously healthy adult volunteers made up the cohort, one male and one female. T-cell clones expanding and contracting after mild COVID-19 in a couple of donors were tracked by longitudinal TCRalpha and TCRbeta repertoire sequencing.

For this chain, trimming is 6 bases at the V end and 1 base at the J end, and the number of junction bases without a gene match is 5. Including cysteine and phenylalanine, the CDR3 has 15 amino acids. The only DNA kept is the CDR3, 45 bases in frame from the first base. Via the germline V gene (reference sequence), CDR1 is LNHDA and CDR2 SQIVND. Study-wide conclusions, independent of this receptor: Only two mild cases were covered in the study, and larger cohorts including severe cases with pre-infection samples were considered necessary. Contracting CD4+ clones turned up mainly in the CM and EM memory subsets, whereas EMRA was where CD8+ clones were enriched. Balanced CD4/CD8 phenotypes were observed for clones contracting from day 15 to 85, whereas a bias towards CD4+ was observed for a second wave of clones expanding from day 15 to 37. Some responding clones were found in pre-infection memory, which suggests that pre-existing cross-reactive memory T cells took part in the SARS-CoV-2 response. SARS-CoV-2 specificity of the second-wave clones peaking on day 37 was not confirmed.

PBMCs were isolated by Ficoll-Paque density gradient centrifugation. With respect to this clonotype: Its cognate antigen has yet to be identified. Per-base quality was not reported, and no clone a single base away is much larger than it.

TCRdb records Illumina NovaSeq 6000 as the sequencer. TCRalpha and TCRbeta cDNA libraries were built by 5'RACE with constant-segment primers, adding sample barcodes and unique molecular identifiers. RNA was extracted from every sample with Trizol reagent. Library amplification was performed in two PCR steps, and a second sample barcode and Illumina TruSeq adapters were introduced in the second step. The libraries were sequenced on an Illumina NovaSeq using 2 x 150 bp paired-end reads. The authors' pipeline ran thus. The reads were demultiplexed and collapsed into UMI-guided consensus sequences using migec v1.2.7. Using mixcr v2.1.11, UMI consensuses were aligned to TRA and TRB V and J templates and then assembled into clonotypes. Expanded or contracted clonotypes were those called significant by both edgeR and NoisET, with noise models trained on biological replicates. For edgeR calls, a false discovery rate-adjusted p below 0.01 and a log2 fold-change threshold of 1 were applied. As an exploratory analysis of dynamics, max-normalized trajectories of the 1000 most abundant clonotypes were examined by PCA with hierarchical clustering. Separately sequenced CD4+ and CD8+ repertoires were used to assign a CD4 or CD8 phenotype to each responding clone. TCRdb applied fastp at Q25 and MiXCR to the public reads, then kept only in-frame beta chains. Under each unique CDR3 protein, matching rows form one entry showing the most common genes and DNA. For this entry, the V and J calls and clone size follow TCRdb and not the study's own pipeline. This sample comprises about 500,000 distinct CDR3 sequences, roughly 22% of them detected only once. Of the sample, around 12% falls within the top ten clones.

The specimen was PBMCs or a T cell subset sorted from them (not recorded which). The clonotype originates from an adult woman who had mild COVID-19 (a few samples of this study predate the infection). The sample titles of this study are shuffled in the database, so cell type and time point are left out; the donor was told from shared clones. In this chain, TRBV19 is recombined with TRBJ1-1, with 10 central nucleotides matching TRBD1. The CDR3 reads as follows: CASRGTGVWNTEAFF. Read as DNA, the sequence is TGTGCCAGTAGGGGGACAGGGGTATGGAACACTGAAGCTTTCTTT.